This entry lists 6 T cell receptor beta chains sequenced from one sample in a study of T-cell memory formation after mild COVID-19 (dated by TCRdb to about 2021). The library relied on 5' RACE. Sequencing relied on an Illumina NovaSeq 6000. Using fastp at Q25 and MiXCR, TCRdb reprocessed the public reads and kept productive beta chains. Each CDR3 protein gets just one entry, which takes the most common genes and DNA from the rows behind it. Across this sample there are roughly 600,000 distinct CDR3 sequences, with more than 15% seen only once. The top ten hold about 12% of the sample. Sequenced: PBMCs or a T cell subset sorted from them (not recorded which). Every receptor here comes from an adult woman who had mild COVID-19 (a few samples of this study predate the infection). The sample titles of this study are shuffled in the database, so cell type and time point are left out; the donor was told from shared clones.

The chain is built from TRBV7-9 and TRBJ2-5; TRBD2 matches at 7 bases. V was pared by 1 base and J by 4 bases, with 3 bases of the junction left unmatched. The CDR3 runs 14 residues. The germline CDR1 and CDR2 sequences are SEHNR and FQNEAQ (reference sequence). CDR3 DNA: TGTGCCAGCAGCTTAGTACTAGCGCGAGAGACCCAGTACTTC. Translating gives CASSLVLARETQYF.

V is TRBV20-1 and J is TRBJ2-5; D possibly matches TRBD1 or TRBD2 (5 bases each). The CDR3 totals 12 residues. The germline V gene encodes CDR1 DFQATT and CDR2 SNEGSKA (reference sequence). CDR3 loop: CSGDGPGETQYF. The CDR3 DNA reads as TGCAGCGGGGACGGCCCAGGGGAGACCCAGTACTTC.

This clonotype was seen only a few times. The chain links TRBV4-1 to TRBJ2-5; D is uncertain. There are 13 residues in the CDR3. Germline CDR1 is MGHRA and CDR2 is YSYEKL. Deletions cut 3 bases from V and 5 bases from J, with 10 bases between. In DNA form, the CDR3 reads TGCGCCAGCAGCCAGGGTCACCTGGAGACCCAGTACTTC. The encoded protein is CASSQGHLETQYF.

This clonotype was counted at least ten times. The gene calls are TRBV13 and TRBJ2-5, with 7 positions matching TRBD1. CDR1 is PRHDT and CDR2 is FYEKMQ in the germline V gene (reference sequence). V was clipped by 2 bases and J by 2 bases; unmatched bases: 8. The CDR3 extends over 16 amino acids. The DNA of the CDR3 is TGTGCCAGCAGCTTACTCCCCGGCAGGGGGCAAGAGACCCAGTACTTC. It yields the protein CASSLLPGRGQETQYF.

The sample holds a few counts of this clonotype. The rearrangement uses TRBV6-2 or TRBV6-3 and TRBJ1-2, with 7 nucleotides matching TRBD1. The CDR3 totals 16 residues. Trimming cost V 2 bases and J 2 bases; bases outside gene matches: 8. Germline CDR1 MNHEY, CDR2 SVGEGT. Here the CDR3 reads CASSYTGAGGNYGYTF. CDR3 in DNA: TGTGCCAGCAGTTACACAGGGGCAGGAGGAAACTATGGCTACACCTTC.

The sample holds a few counts of this clonotype. The V call is TRBV5-6, the J call TRBJ2-3, with a weak D call TRBD2 (5 bases). Germline CDR1 SGHDT, CDR2 YYEEEE. Trimming pared 2 bases from V and 1 base from J, leaving 14 bases between. The CDR3 runs to 16 residues. This CDR3 reads CASSFQWELRTDTQYF. The CDR3 nucleotides are TGTGCCAGCAGCTTTCAATGGGAGCTTCGCACAGATACGCAGTATTTT.